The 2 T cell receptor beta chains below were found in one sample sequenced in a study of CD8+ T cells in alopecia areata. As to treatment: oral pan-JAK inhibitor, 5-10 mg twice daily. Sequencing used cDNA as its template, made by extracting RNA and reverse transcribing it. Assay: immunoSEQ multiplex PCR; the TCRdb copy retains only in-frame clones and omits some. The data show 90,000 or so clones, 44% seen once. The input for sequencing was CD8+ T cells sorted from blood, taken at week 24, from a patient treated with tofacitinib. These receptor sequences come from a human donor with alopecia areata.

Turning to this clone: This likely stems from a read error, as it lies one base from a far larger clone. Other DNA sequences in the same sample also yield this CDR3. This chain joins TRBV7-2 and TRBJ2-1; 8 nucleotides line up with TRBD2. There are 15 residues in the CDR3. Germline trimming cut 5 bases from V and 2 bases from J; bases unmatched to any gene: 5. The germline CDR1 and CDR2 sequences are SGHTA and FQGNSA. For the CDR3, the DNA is TGTGCCAGCAGCCAAGGACTAGCCCCCTACAATGAGCAGTTCTTC. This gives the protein CASSQGLAPYNEQFF.

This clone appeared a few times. The CDR3 sequence: CSVVGLVDKNIQYF. CDR3 nucleotide sequence: TGCAGCGTTGTTGGTCTAGTGGATAAAAACATTCAGTACTTC. J is TRBJ2-4 and V is TRBV29-1; D not resolved. The germline CDR1 and CDR2 sequences are SQVTM and ANQGSEA. V lost 4 bases and J 4 bases, leaving 14 bases between the germline ends. CDR3 length equals 14 residues.